The clone carrying this T cell receptor beta chain appeared many times. This sample stems from a study of T-cell reconstitution after alpha-beta-depleted transplantation in children. Germline V gives CDR1 SGHRS, CDR2 YFSETQ. The germline V and J ends were trimmed by 2 bases and 2 bases, with 13 bases remaining between them. The CDR3 length is 15 residues. Researchers prepared the TCRbeta library using unique molecular identifiers, the study reports. Each CDR3 protein is one row after TCRdb ran MiXCR on the PCR reads. The sample holds more than 200,000 distinct CDR3 sequences; approximately 9.8% are singletons and the top ten take about 5%.

Sequenced here: PBMCs from the stem cell graft donor, sampled from the stem cell graft. This TCR derives from a human donor who donated a stem cell graft to a child with SCID. The chain joins TRBV5-1 to TRBJ2-5; D assignment may be TRBD1 or TRBD2 (5 bases each). CDR3 protein: CASSFSGTLQETQYF. The CDR3 bases are TGCGCCAGCAGCTTTTCGGGGACCCTTCAAGAGACCCAGTACTTC.